Shown below are 6 T cell receptor beta chains from a single sample sequenced in a study of identical twins. TCRdb used MiXCR to reprocess the 5' RACE reads, holding one entry per CDR3 protein. This table holds 1.5 million to 2 million distinct CDR3 sequences, around a third found once. Specimen: cord blood. These receptors were taken from a newborn girl in good health.

The V call is TRBV29-1, the J call TRBJ2-7; possibly TRBD1 or TRBD2 for D (5 bases each). This CDR3 comprises 16 residues. The V gene's germline CDR1 is SQVTM and CDR2 ANQGSEA. The V and J ends lost 6 bases and 4 bases respectively, with 25 bases between them. This chain's CDR3 is CSVEYRSGLTSYEQYF. The CDR3 region has the DNA TGCAGCGTCGAGTACAGGTCCGGACTTACTTCTTACGAGCAGTACTTC.

This clonotype showed up just a few times. The V call is TRBV4-1, the J call TRBJ2-5; 9 nucleotides agree with TRBD2. The germline gives CDR1 MGHRA, CDR2 YSYEKL. Trimming at V came to 4 bases and at J to 3 bases, leaving 9 bases not matched to a gene. This CDR3 is 16 amino acids long. The CDR3 protein is CASSRVAGVAKETQYF. The CDR3 coding sequence is TGCGCCAGCAGCCGAGTAGCGGGGGTTGCCAAAGAGACCCAGTACTTC.

This chain uses TRBV20-1 with TRBJ2-3; D may be TRBD1 (5 bases). Trimming shortened V by 8 bases and J by 0 bases, and 12 bases separated the two germline ends. The CDR3 sequence is 13 residues long. Germline-derived CDR1 and CDR2 are DFQATT and SNEGSKA (reference sequence). The CDR3 DNA is TGCAGTCCCCAGGGATCTAGCACAGATACGCAGTATTTT. Its protein is CSPQGSSTDTQYF.

The V call is TRBV6-5, the J call TRBJ1-4; D perhaps matches TRBD1 (6 bases). Germline loops: CDR1 MNHEY, CDR2 SVGAGI. Deletions cut 5 bases from V and 3 bases from J, with 10 bases between. This CDR3 has 14 amino acids. This CDR3 is CASSPDSPNEKLFF. In DNA, the CDR3 is TGTGCCAGCAGTCCGGACAGCCCTAATGAAAAACTGTTTTTT.

This clonotype was seen a few times. J is TRBJ1-2 and V is TRBV7-9, with D possibly being TRBD1 (5 bases). Trimming removed 2 bases from V and 5 bases from J, with 15 bases in between. CDR1 is SEHNR, CDR2 FQNEAQ, per germline (reference sequence). The CDR3 spans 15 residues. CDR3 sequence reads: CASSLQTASIYGYTF. The CDR3 nucleotides are TGTGCCAGCAGCTTACAGACAGCCTCGATATATGGCTACACCTTC.

The chain joins TRBV12-3 or TRBV12-4 to TRBJ1-2; no firm D call. The CDR3 is 12 residues long. V lost 3 bases, J lost 8 bases, and 10 bases lay in between. This chain's CDR3 is CASSFYSSGYTF. For the CDR3, the DNA is TGTGCCAGCAGTTTCTATTCGTCGGGCTACACCTTC.